A single T cell receptor (beta chain) is shown here with its context. This record belongs to a study of T cell responses to AZD1222 COVID-19 vaccine. V lost 3 bases, J lost 10 bases, and 3 bases stayed unmatched. Germline V lookup: CDR1 MNHEY, CDR2 SVGAGI. The CDR3 is made up of 14 amino acids. Data came from immunoSEQ multiplex PCR; TCRdb stores just in-frame clones and leaves some out. The profile covers under 95,000 clones, with about 83% appearing a single time and 11% taken by the ten largest. This TCR was recovered from an adult who received the AZD1222 COVID-19 vaccine. The sequencing here drew on peripheral blood, taken 28 days after the second AZD1222 dose. V usage is TRBV6-5 and J usage is TRBJ1-6; 10 bases are shared with TRBD1. Written as DNA, the CDR3 is TGTGCCAGCAGTTATGAGACAGGGGGCTCACCCCTCCACTTT. As protein: CASSYETGGSPLHF.